The 27 T cell receptor beta chains below were found in one sample sequenced in a study of T cells in Graves' hyperthyroidism and ophthalmopathy (dated by TCRdb to about 2019). Library preparation was by multiplex PCR. TCRdb lists the instrument as Illumina HiSeq 2000. The TCR beta CDR3 regions were amplified from RNA transcripts. A first-round RT-PCR of the TCR CDR3 used the HTBI primer set with the Qiagen OneStep RT-PCR kit. TCRdb reprocessing: public reads trimmed at Q25 with fastp, clones called with MiXCR, in-frame beta chains kept. Each CDR3 protein appears once, grouped with its most common genes and DNA. The sample data list 500,000 to 600,000 distinct CDR3 sequences, and around 15% of these were observed just once. Of the sample, around a sixth falls within the top ten clones. The sample was blood. Receptor source: a young woman with Graves' hyperthyroidism.

This clonotype has ten or more counts. For the CDR3, the DNA is TGTGCCAGCAGTGAAAGCCCTTACGAGCAGTACTTC. Amino acids: CASSESPYEQYF. This chain joins TRBV2 and TRBJ2-7; D is uncertain. With 2 bases removed from V and 4 bases from J, the gap between germline ends came to 6 bases. The CDR3 runs to 12 residues. Germline CDR1 reads SNHLY; CDR2 reads FYNNEI.

This clonotype has just a few counts. This chain uses TRBV30 with TRBJ2-1, with D unclear. Trimming removed 0 bases at V and 8 bases at J, with 14 bases between. Looked up from germline, CDR1 is GTSNPN and CDR2 is SVGIG (reference sequence). The CDR3 sequence is 14 residues long. The CDR3 protein is CAWSVPPGVHEQFF. Here the CDR3 DNA reads TGTGCCTGGAGTGTACCCCCAGGCGTCCATGAGCAGTTCTTC.

J is TRBJ1-1 and V is TRBV5-1; no firm D call. The CDR3 runs to 12 residues. The germline gives CDR1 SGHRS, CDR2 YFSETQ. The V and J ends lost 5 bases and 5 bases respectively, with 10 bases between them. In DNA, the CDR3 is TGCGCCAGCAGATATGGGAGAACTGAAGCTTTCTTT. Residues: CASRYGRTEAFF.

CDR3 nucleotide sequence: TGTGCCAGCAGCCAACAGGGGGCAACGCAGTATTTT. Protein sequence: CASSQQGATQYF. The chain links TRBV5-5 to TRBJ2-3; 9 bases are shared with TRBD1. The J segment lost 9 bases and the V segment lost 4 bases, leaving 3 bases of the junction unmatched. The CDR3 length is 12 residues. CDR1 is SGHKS and CDR2 is YYEKEE in the germline V gene (reference sequence).

This clonotype was seen only a few times. The V and J genes are TRBV19 and TRBJ1-5, with D tentatively TRBD1 (6 bases). The V gene lost 6 bases and the J gene lost 3 bases, with 15 bases spanning the gap. The germline V gene has CDR1 LNHDA and CDR2 SQIVND (reference sequence). The CDR3 extends over 15 amino acids. The CDR3 region has the DNA TGTGCCAGTAGGCCAAAGAGGGGGGTCAATCAGCCCCAGCATTTT. Residues: CASRPKRGVNQPQHF. Using reference TRBV19 and TRBJ1-5 for the parts outside the CDR3, the full variable domain is DGGITQSPKYLFRKEGQNVTLSCEQNLNHDAMYWYRQDPGQGLRLIYYSQIVNDFQKGDIAEGYSVSREKKESFPLTVTSAQKNPTAFYLCASRPKRGVNQPQHFGDGTRLSIL.

This clonotype was observed at least ten times. The chain has TRBV14 and TRBJ2-7; no definite D call. This CDR3 has 12 amino acids. V lost 4 bases and J 6 bases, leaving 10 bases between the germline ends. CDR1 and CDR2 from the germline V gene are SGHDN and FVKESK. CDR3 amino acids: CASSLRRTEQYF. CDR3 bases: TGTGCCAGCAGCCTCAGACGGACCGAGCAGTACTTC.

This clonotype appeared many times. One end of the junction varies from germline; a read error may be responsible. V is TRBV5-1 and J is TRBJ2-7, with D tentatively TRBD1 (7 bases). The CDR3 is 14 amino acids. CDR1 and CDR2 (germline): SGHRS, YFSETQ. CDR3 residues: CASSLGGTAYEQYF. Here the CDR3 DNA reads TGTGCCAGCAGTTTAGGGGGGACAGCCTACGAGCAGTACTTC.

This clonotype was observed a few times. The V gene is TRBV29-1, the J gene TRBJ1-1, with a tentative D call TRBD1 (6 bases). Germline CDR1 and CDR2: SQVTM and ANQGSEA. The CDR3 totals 14 residues. Trimming shortened V by 4 bases and J by 0 bases, and 12 bases separated the two germline ends. This CDR3 reads CSVARGALNTEAFF. DNA for the CDR3: TGCAGCGTTGCCAGGGGCGCATTGAACACTGAAGCTTTCTTT.

Details on this clonotype: A read error may explain this, as a much larger clone is one base away. This chain joins TRBV5-1 and TRBJ1-1; 7 nucleotides line up with TRBD1. The junction had 7 bases not matched to a gene; V was cut back by 3 bases and J by 5 bases. CDR1 is SGHRS and CDR2 is YFSETQ in the germline V gene. The CDR3 runs to 14 residues. For the CDR3, the DNA is TGCGCCAGCAGCTCCGACAGGGTGGAGACTGAAGCTTTCTTT. This encodes CASSSDRVETEAFF. Combining the CDR3 with reference TRBV5-1 and TRBJ1-1 gives the whole variable domain KAGVTQTPRYLIKTRGQQVTLSCSPISGHRSVSWYQQTPGQGLQFLFEYFSETQRNKGNFPGRFSGRQFSNSRSEMNVSTLELGDSALYLCASSSDRVETEAFFGQGTRLTVV.

This clonotype was seen many times. The V and J genes are TRBV6-2 or TRBV6-3 and TRBJ1-1, with D uncertain. Trimming removed 1 base at V and 0 bases at J, with 6 bases between. Germline CDR1 and CDR2: MNHEY and SVGEGT. The CDR3 consists of 14 residues. In DNA form, the CDR3 reads TGTGCCAGCAGTTACTTGGGCGTGAACACTGAAGCTTTCTTT. This codes for CASSYLGVNTEAFF.

The chain is built from TRBV5-1 and TRBJ2-7; the match to TRBD1 covers 7 bases. The CDR3 runs 18 residues. The V gene end was trimmed by 4 bases and the J gene end by 1 base; junction bases not matched to a gene: 17. CDR1 SGHRS and CDR2 YFSETQ come from the germline V gene. As DNA, the CDR3 is TGCGCCAGCAGCCGGGTGGGGGCCGGCCCAGGGGGATCCTACGAGCAGTACTTC. This gives the protein CASSRVGAGPGGSYEQYF.

This clonotype has at least ten counts. The chain joins TRBV7-9 to TRBJ1-3; D may be TRBD1 (5 bases). Germline V gene lookup returns CDR1 SEHNR and CDR2 FQNEAQ (reference sequence). Trimming took off 5 bases at V and 0 bases at J, with 17 bases between the two ends. The CDR3 is made up of 17 amino acids. For the CDR3, the DNA is TGTGCCAGCAGCCATCACACAGGACCCCGCTCTGGAAACACCATATATTTT. Translated: CASSHHTGPRSGNTIYF.

This clonotype was counted ten times or more. The chain links TRBV7-2 to TRBJ1-2; D unclear. There are 11 residues in the CDR3. Germline CDR1 and CDR2: SGHTA and FQGNSA. Trimming took 3 bases from V and 8 from J, leaving 7 bases between them. CDR3 nucleotides: TGTGCCAGCAGCTTCTTTCGGGGCTACACCTTC. Encoded protein: CASSFFRGYTF.

This sequence joins TRBV25-1 and TRBJ2-7; 8 nucleotides match TRBD1. CDR1 and CDR2 from the germline V gene are MGHDK and SYGVNS. The CDR3 is 16 residues long. J was trimmed by 9 bases and V by 5 bases; bases with no gene match: 18. The CDR3 DNA reads as TGTGCCAGCAGTCCACTCCGAGGGACAGGAGCCTGGGGGCAGTACTTC. Encoded protein: CASSPLRGTGAWGQYF.

This clonotype has more than one count but fewer than ten. This CDR3 reads CASSSQPGRVDEQYF. The CDR3 coding sequence is TGTGCCAGCAGTTCGCAGCCAGGGCGGGTGGACGAGCAGTACTTC. The chain recombines TRBV27 with TRBJ2-7; D could derive from TRBD1 or TRBD2 (5 bases each). The germline CDR1 and CDR2 sequences are MNHEY and SMNVEV (reference sequence). This CDR3 region has 15 residues. V gave up 4 bases and J gave up 5 bases, with 18 bases separating them.

This chain connects TRBV9 to TRBJ2-1; the match to TRBD2 covers 11 bases. Losses at the gene ends were 2 bases for V and 8 bases for J; bases not matched to a gene: 12. This CDR3 has 17 residues. Germline V gives CDR1 SGDLS, CDR2 YYNGEE. The CDR3 DNA sequence: TGTGCCAGCAGCGTCGATCCGGGACTAGCGGTCAAGGATGAGCAGTTCTTC. Amino acid sequence: CASSVDPGLAVKDEQFF.

This clonotype occurred many times. The V and J genes are TRBV12-3 or TRBV12-4 and TRBJ1-2; 7 bases match TRBD1. CDR3 length: 13 amino acids. Trimming removed 6 bases from V and 7 bases from J; junction bases left unmatched: 8. CDR3 nucleotide sequence: TGTGCCAGCAGCAAGGACAGGACTCGTGGCTACACCTTC. Its protein product is CASSKDRTRGYTF.

V and J are TRBV20-1 and TRBJ2-7; D perhaps matches TRBD2 (6 bases). This CDR3 region has 14 residues. The ends were cut back, 1 base at V and 2 bases at J, with 12 bases in the middle. Per the germline V gene, CDR1 is DFQATT and CDR2 is SNEGSKA (reference sequence). The chain's CDR3 is CSARGTNITYEQYF. The CDR3 bases are TGCAGTGCTAGAGGGACTAATATAACCTACGAGCAGTACTTC.

This clonotype has a handful of counts. The chain couples TRBV10-1 to TRBJ2-2; 7 bases match TRBD1. The CDR3 contains 16 residues. Trimming took 2 bases from V and 2 from J; bases not matched to a gene: 5. Germline V gene data show CDR1 as WNHNN and CDR2 as SYGVQD (reference sequence). DNA for the CDR3: TGCGCCAGCAGTGAGACTAGACAGGGTAACACCGGGGAGCTGTTTTTT. Its protein product is CASSETRQGNTGELFF.

This clonotype has at least ten counts. This chain connects TRBV5-4 to TRBJ2-1; possibly TRBD2 for D (6 bases). V was clipped by 0 bases and J by 7 bases, with 17 bases between them. CDR1 and CDR2 from the germline V gene are SGHNT and YYREEE (reference sequence). This CDR3 comprises 16 residues. CDR3 nucleotide sequence: TGTGCCAGCAGCTTGGGGGGCGGGGCCCGGGAGAATGAGCAGTTCTTC. Encoded protein: CASSLGGGARENEQFF. Using reference TRBV5-4 and TRBJ2-1 for the parts outside the CDR3, the full variable domain is ETGVTQSPTHLIKTRGQQVTLRCSSQSGHNTVSWYQQALGQGPQFIFQYYREEENGRGNFPPRFSGLQFPNYSSELNVNALELDDSALYLCASSLGGGARENEQFFGPGTRLTVL.

V is TRBV2 and J is TRBJ2-1; a possible D gene is TRBD2 (7 bases). The DNA end favors TRBJ2-7, so the J call may be wrong. CDR1 and CDR2 from the germline V gene are SNHLY and FYNNEI. The CDR3 totals 15 residues. CDR3 in DNA: TGTGCCAGCAGTCCCCGGGGGGCTGCCTACAATGAGCAGTACTTC. Its protein is CASSPRGAAYNEQYF.

This clonotype appeared many times. This rearrangement joins TRBV12-3 or TRBV12-4 to TRBJ2-5; D tentatively fits TRBD1 or TRBD2 (6 bases each). The CDR3 spans 13 residues. Trimming took 3 bases from V and 5 from J, leaving 10 bases between them. The CDR3 DNA sequence: TGTGCCAGCAGTTTGGGGGGCTCGGAGACCCAGTACTTC. Translated, it gives CASSLGGSETQYF.

This clonotype has ten or more counts. The V and J genes are TRBV13 and TRBJ2-7; TRBD2 matches at 9 bases. The germline CDR1 and CDR2 sequences are PRHDT and FYEKMQ (reference sequence). The CDR3 has 16 amino acids. V was pared by 1 base and J by 7 bases, with 11 bases of the junction left unmatched. The CDR3 sequence: CASSLVAGDVSEEQYF. CDR3 DNA: TGTGCCAGCAGCTTAGTAGCGGGAGACGTGAGTGAAGAGCAGTACTTC.

This clonotype was picked up a small number of times. The chain joins TRBV9 to TRBJ1-2; D might be TRBD1 (5 bases). CDR1 and CDR2 from the germline V gene are SGDLS and YYNGEE. The CDR3 extends over 14 amino acids. Trimming stripped 0 bases from V and 1 base from J, with 7 bases between. DNA of the CDR3: TGTGCCAGCAGCGTAGGTGACAGTAACTATGGCTACACCTTC. It translates to CASSVGDSNYGYTF.

Note on this clonotype: A much larger clone lies a single base off, so this may be a read error. The V call is TRBV13, the J call TRBJ2-1; TRBD2 matches at 8 bases. The germline CDR1 and CDR2 sequences are PRHDT and FYEKMQ (reference sequence). The CDR3 length is 15 residues. After removal of 6 bases from V and 8 bases from J, the junction contained 12 bases not matched to a gene. CDR3 in amino acids: CASSQEEAGGDEQFF. The CDR3 nucleotides are TGTGCCAGCAGTCAGGAAGAGGCCGGGGGGGATGAGCAGTTCTTC. Drawing the rest from reference TRBV13 and TRBJ2-1, the complete variable domain is AAGVIQSPRHLIKEKRETATLKCYPIPRHDTVYWYQQGPGQDPQFLISFYEKMQSDKGSIPDRFSAQQFSDYHSELNMSSLELGDSALYFCASSQEEAGGDEQFFGPGTRLTVL.

This clonotype was recorded at least ten times. The CDR3: CAWRGRDYGYTF. In nucleotides, the CDR3 is TGTGCCTGGAGAGGGAGGGACTATGGCTACACCTTC. The genes are TRBV30 and TRBJ1-2, with D unclear. Germline CDR1 is GTSNPN and CDR2 is SVGIG (reference sequence). Trimming took off 3 bases at V and 3 bases at J, with 8 bases between the two ends. There are 12 residues in the CDR3.

The J gene is TRBJ2-3, the V gene TRBV6-1; D possibly corresponds to TRBD2 (7 bases). The CDR3 runs 16 residues. Germline CDR1 MNHNS, CDR2 SASEGT. The V gene lost 7 bases and the J gene lost 4 bases, with 21 bases spanning the gap. CDR3 coding DNA: TGTGCCAGCAAAAGGGGGGGGGGGCCATTCTCAGATACGCAGTATTTT. The encoded protein is CASKRGGGPFSDTQYF.